The next 31 T cell receptor beta chains were all read from a single sample in a study of radiotherapy plus CTLA-4 blockade in lung cancer. This table comes from immunoSEQ multiplex PCR, and its TCRdb copy is limited to in-frame clones, with some not included. The sample shows over 50,000 clones, around four fifths of them seen only once. The input for sequencing was peripheral blood, taken from a patient treated with radiotherapy plus ipilimumab. These receptors all come from a human donor with non-small cell lung cancer who had a partial response to radiotherapy plus ipilimumab.

The chain employs TRBV7-2 and TRBJ2-3; 7 nucleotides line up with TRBD1. The V segment lost 4 bases and the J segment 8 bases; nucleotides outside the gene matches: 12. The germline gives CDR1 SGHTA, CDR2 FQGNSA. The CDR3 is 15 residues long. CDR3 residues: CASSSDLNRGVTQYF. The DNA of the CDR3 is TGTGCCAGCAGCTCCGATTTAAACAGGGGCGTTACGCAGTATTTT.

The V and J genes are TRBV5-4 and TRBJ1-2; D might be TRBD1 (5 bases). The V end was cut by 2 bases, the J end by 0 bases, with 11 bases between. The length of the CDR3 is 15 residues. CDR1 is SGHNT, CDR2 YYREEE, per germline (reference sequence). Here the CDR3 reads CASSLGTLANYGYTF. Written as DNA, the CDR3 is TGTGCCAGCAGCTTAGGGACTCTTGCTAACTATGGCTACACCTTC.

The sample holds one count of this clone. V is TRBV2 and J is TRBJ1-3; D call uncertain. Germline-derived CDR1 and CDR2 are SNHLY and FYNNEI. V was clipped by 3 bases and J by 0 bases, with 9 bases between them. The CDR3 is 15 residues long. In nucleotides, the CDR3 is TGTGCCAGCAGTGAGTGGGAGTTCTCTGGAAACACCATATATTTT. Translation: CASSEWEFSGNTIYF.

The chain recombines TRBV5-1 with TRBJ2-5; the D gene is possibly TRBD1 (6 bases). The better agreement between TRBJ2-7 and the DNA end casts doubt on the J call. Germline-derived CDR1 and CDR2 are SGHRS and YFSETQ. This CDR3 is 14 amino acids long. The CDR3 loop is CASSFGQRAYEQYF. Written as DNA, the CDR3 is TGCGCCAGCAGCTTTGGACAGAGAGCCTACGAGCAGTACTTC.

The chain carries TRBV7-3 and TRBJ2-2, with TRBD2 identical over 8 bases. V dropped 3 bases and J dropped 6; count of bases not matched to a gene: 6. The CDR3 covers 15 residues. Germline values: CDR1 SGHTA, CDR2 FQGTGA. The CDR3 spells CASSLTGGPAGELFF. As DNA, the CDR3 is TGTGCCAGCAGCTTGACGGGGGGGCCTGCCGGGGAGCTGTTTTTT.

This clone came up once. The chain is built from TRBV2 and TRBJ1-4; 7 nucleotides match TRBD1. Germline V gene data show CDR1 as SNHLY and CDR2 as FYNNEI. The CDR3 spans 15 residues. V shed 6 bases and J 8 bases; nucleotides not matched to a gene: 12. DNA for the CDR3: TGTGCCAGCAGCGTGGTGACAGGGCTCTGGGAAAAACTGTTTTTT. Translating gives CASSVVTGLWEKLFF.

This sequence joins TRBV7-2 and TRBJ2-1; 10 bases match TRBD2. V lost 5 bases and J lost 6; bases outside the gene matches: 7. The CDR3 extends over 15 amino acids. The germline CDR1 and CDR2 sequences are SGHTA and FQGNSA. In DNA, the CDR3 is TGTGCCAGCAGCCTTGAAGCGGGGGGGCTCAATGAGCAGTTCTTC. It codes for CASSLEAGGLNEQFF.

The chain couples TRBV5-6 to TRBJ2-3, with 7 bases aligning to TRBD1. The CDR3 has 15 residues. Germline V gives CDR1 SGHDT, CDR2 YYEEEE. Losses at the gene ends were 0 bases for V and 0 bases for J; bases not matched to a gene: 1. The CDR3 DNA reads TGTGCCAGCAGCTTGGAGGGGGCTAGCACAGATACGCAGTATTTT. Its protein is CASSLEGASTDTQYF.

About this clone itself: The identical CDR3 is also encoded by other nucleotide sequences in the sample. J is TRBJ1-4 and V is TRBV15; the match to TRBD1 covers 9 bases. V lost 2 bases and J lost 5; bases outside the gene matches: 3. CDR1 is LNHNV and CDR2 is YYDKDF in the germline V gene (reference sequence). The CDR3 totals 15 residues. The CDR3 protein is CATSRRQGGNEKLFF. CDR3 nucleotide sequence: TGTGCCACCAGCAGAAGACAGGGGGGGAATGAAAAACTGTTTTTT.

This clone was seen only once. This chain links TRBV9 with TRBJ2-7; 10 positions agree with TRBD2. Germline assignment: CDR1 SGDLS and CDR2 YYNGEE. This CDR3 comprises 14 residues. V gave up 4 bases and J gave up 1 base; unmatched junction bases: 2. The CDR3 spells CASSRTSGSYEQYF. The CDR3 region has the DNA TGTGCCAGCAGCCGGACTAGCGGTTCCTACGAGCAGTACTTC.

This sequence joins TRBV4-2 and TRBJ1-1, with 7 bases fitting TRBD1. Germline lookup yields CDR1 LGHNA and CDR2 YNFKEQ. The CDR3 spans 14 residues. With 4 bases clipped from V and 1 base from J, the junction kept 3 bases outside the gene matches. In nucleotides, the CDR3 is TGTGCCAGCAGCCCGGGACAGACGAACACTGAAGCTTTCTTT. Protein: CASSPGQTNTEAFF.

J is TRBJ1-2 and V is TRBV27; possible D gene TRBD1, 6 bases. CDR1 and CDR2 from the germline V gene are MNHEY and SMNVEV (reference sequence). The CDR3 has 14 amino acids. V was shortened by 3 bases and J by 4 bases, with 12 bases between the two germline ends. DNA of the CDR3: TGTGCCAGCAGTTTGAGGACAGCCTCCTATGGCTACACCTTC. Translation gives CASSLRTASYGYTF.

This clone has just one count. This rearrangement joins TRBV9 to TRBJ1-5; D remains unclear. The CDR3 covers 10 residues. Germline CDR1 reads SGDLS; CDR2 reads YYNGEE. The chain's CDR3 is CVKRGEPQHF. Written as DNA, the CDR3 is TGTGTCAAGCGCGGGGAGCCCCAGCATTTT.

V and J are TRBV6-5 and TRBJ1-1; TRBD1 matches at 10 bases. The V and J ends lost 10 bases and 1 base, in that order; junction bases with no gene match: 3. Germline V gene sequence: CDR1 MNHEY, CDR2 SVGAGI. This CDR3 comprises 13 residues. In nucleotides, the CDR3 is TGTGCCACCCGGGACAGGGGGAACACTGAAGCTTTCTTT. This codes for CATRDRGNTEAFF.

The gene calls are TRBV5-1 and TRBJ2-7, with TRBD1 matching over 7 bases. The length of the CDR3 is 14 residues. J lost 7 bases, V lost 7 bases, and 14 bases had no gene match. CDR1 is SGHRS, CDR2 YFSETQ, per germline. The CDR3 sequence: CASRPPDRVWEQYF. The CDR3, as DNA: TGCGCCAGCCGTCCGCCCGACAGGGTCTGGGAGCAGTACTTC.

This chain links TRBV6-1 with TRBJ2-5, with 10 bases identical to TRBD1. CDR1 and CDR2 from the germline V gene are MNHNS and SASEGT. The CDR3 spans 16 residues. Trimming at V came to 1 base and at J to 5 bases, leaving 7 bases not matched to a gene. DNA for the CDR3: TGTGCCAGCAGTGAAGTATGGGGACAGGGGAAGGAGACCCAGTACTTC. The encoded protein is CASSEVWGQGKETQYF.

In this sample, this clone turned up once. The chain carries TRBV9 and TRBJ2-3, with D possibly matching TRBD1 (6 bases). Trimming removed 3 bases at V and 6 bases at J, with 11 bases between. The CDR3 has 13 residues. The germline V gene encodes CDR1 SGDLS and CDR2 YYNGEE. The DNA for the CDR3 is TGTGCCAGCAGCGGGGGGCCGGGGGATACGCAGTATTTT. Translated, it gives CASSGGPGDTQYF.

The V gene is TRBV27, the J gene TRBJ1-5; no firm D call. Trimming stripped 3 bases from V and 4 bases from J, with 16 bases between. This CDR3 spans 16 amino acids. The germline gives CDR1 MNHEY, CDR2 SMNVEV (reference sequence). The CDR3 sequence is CASSLMSGYRNQPQHF. DNA for the CDR3: TGTGCCAGCAGTTTGATGTCGGGGTATCGAAATCAGCCCCAGCATTTT.

The chain joins TRBV19 to TRBJ1-6; a possible D gene is TRBD1 (5 bases). Germline loops: CDR1 LNHDA, CDR2 SQIVND (reference sequence). This CDR3 has 14 amino acids. V shed 3 bases and J shed 7 bases, with 10 bases lying between them. The CDR3 spells CASSIDSGNSPLHF. In DNA, the CDR3 is TGTGCCAGTAGTATCGACAGTGGCAATTCACCCCTCCACTTT. Using reference TRBV19 and TRBJ1-6 for the parts outside the CDR3, the full variable domain is DGGITQSPKYLFRKEGQNVTLSCEQNLNHDAMYWYRQDPGQGLRLIYYSQIVNDFQKGDIAEGYSVSREKKESFPLTVTSAQKNPTAFYLCASSIDSGNSPLHFGNGTRLTVT.

The rearrangement joins TRBV28 to TRBJ2-5, with a tentative D call TRBD2 (5 bases). Germline-derived CDR1 and CDR2 are MDHEN and SYDVKM. The CDR3 spans 13 residues. The V and J ends lost 7 bases and 5 bases respectively, with 14 bases between them. CDR3 DNA: TGTGCCAGCACCACCGGAGCGGCGGAGACCCAGTACTTC. This sequence encodes CASTTGAAETQYF.

The gene calls are TRBV5-1 and TRBJ2-5; D is perhaps TRBD2 (6 bases). The CDR3 contains 14 residues. Trimming removed 0 bases at V and 5 bases at J, with 11 bases between. The germline V gene encodes CDR1 SGHRS and CDR2 YFSETQ. The CDR3 sequence: CASSLVLGRETQYF. CDR3 coding DNA: TGCGCCAGCAGCTTGGTTTTGGGGAGGGAGACCCAGTACTTC.

The chain joins TRBV28 to TRBJ1-6; 10 nucleotides align to TRBD1. From germline, CDR1 is MDHEN and CDR2 SYDVKM. The trim removed 5 bases at V and 9 bases at J, leaving 13 bases unmatched. This CDR3 region has 17 residues. DNA of the CDR3: TGTGCCAGCAGTGTCGACAGGGGGCGCAAAGTCGGTTCACCCCTCCACTTT. This translates into CASSVDRGRKVGSPLHF.

Only a few counts were recorded for this clone. V usage is TRBV6-6 and J usage is TRBJ2-7; the D gene is possibly TRBD2 (6 bases). V was cut by 0 bases and J by 3 bases, with 9 bases left in between. The CDR3 is 14 residues long. The germline CDR1 and CDR2 sequences are MNHNY and SVGAGI (reference sequence). The CDR3 loop is CASSYSGRNYEQYF. CDR3 DNA: TGTGCCAGCAGTTACTCGGGGAGGAACTACGAGCAGTACTTC.

The genes are TRBV5-5 and TRBJ2-1, with TRBD1 as a possible D gene (6 bases). Trimming removed 2 bases from V and 2 bases from J, with 11 bases in between. The germline CDR1 and CDR2 sequences are SGHKS and YYEKEE (reference sequence). The CDR3 extends over 15 amino acids. The CDR3 sequence: CASSFVQGTYNEQFF. The CDR3 DNA sequence: TGTGCCAGCAGCTTTGTACAGGGAACCTACAATGAGCAGTTCTTC.

This chain connects TRBV7-9 to TRBJ1-6; D unresolved. The germline V gene has CDR1 SEHNR and CDR2 FQNEAQ (reference sequence). The CDR3 covers 16 residues. V shed 5 bases and J shed 7 bases, with 18 bases lying between them. The CDR3 sequence is CASSLAGSKTNSPLHF. CDR3 DNA sequence: TGTGCCAGCAGCCTTGCCGGGTCCAAAACCAATTCACCCCTCCACTTT. Filled out from reference TRBV7-9 and TRBJ1-6, the complete variable domain reads DTGVSQNPRHKITKRGQNVTFRCDPISEHNRLYWYRQTLGQGPEFLTYFQNEAQLEKSRLLSDRFSAERPKGSFSTLEIQRTEQGDSAMYLCASSLAGSKTNSPLHFGNGTRLTVT.

The V call is TRBV7-8, the J call TRBJ2-7; D is uncertain. The CDR3 spans 13 residues. Trimming took off 2 bases at V and 3 bases at J, with 8 bases between the two ends. Looked up from germline, CDR1 is SGHVS and CDR2 is FQNEAQ. CDR3 sequence (DNA): TGTGCCAGCAGCTTATTGAGGATCTACGAGCAGTACTTC. This encodes CASSLLRIYEQYF. The variable domain in full, with the rest retrieved from reference TRBV7-8 and TRBJ2-7, is GAGVSQSPRYKVAKRGQDVALRCDPISGHVSLFWYQQALGQGPEFLTYFQNEAQLDKSGLPSDRFFAERPEGSVSTLKIQRTQQEDSAVYLCASSLLRIYEQYFGPGTRLTVT.

This clone was seen only a few times. The V gene is TRBV4-1, the J gene TRBJ2-2, with 8 bases aligning to TRBD2. This CDR3 comprises 16 residues. The ends lost 1 base at V and 3 bases at J; junction bases unmatched: 4. Germline V gives CDR1 MGHRA, CDR2 YSYEKL. The CDR3 here is CASSQGRGGDTGELFF. CDR3 sequence (DNA): TGCGCCAGCAGCCAAGGCCGGGGGGGCGACACCGGGGAGCTGTTTTTT.

The V gene is TRBV6-1, the J gene TRBJ1-2; 9 bases are a match to TRBD1. This CDR3 contains 14 residues. The J segment lost 1 base and the V segment lost 7 bases, leaving 4 bases of the junction unmatched. CDR1 is MNHNS and CDR2 is SASEGT in the germline V gene. Here the CDR3 DNA reads TGTGCCAGCACATCGACAGGGGGTAACTATGGCTACACCTTC. Translation gives CASTSTGGNYGYTF.

This clone occurred once. In DNA form, the CDR3 reads TGTGCCAGCAGCGTAGTAGCTAGCGGGGATTCTGAGCAGTTCTTC. This encodes CASSVVASGDSEQFF. This chain connects TRBV9 to TRBJ2-1; 9 nucleotides line up with TRBD2. The germline gives CDR1 SGDLS, CDR2 YYNGEE. The CDR3 consists of 15 residues. V trimming: 0 bases; J trimming: 9 bases; junction bases outside the gene matches: 7.

V is TRBV6-5 and J is TRBJ2-2, with no clear D. The germline gives CDR1 MNHEY, CDR2 SVGAGI. V lost 6 bases and J 3 bases, leaving 11 bases between the germline ends. CDR3 length: 14 residues. Written as DNA, the CDR3 is TGTGCCAGCAGGAGGAACGTCGACACCGGGGAGCTGTTTTTT. Protein sequence: CASRRNVDTGELFF.

This clone was counted a single time. The chain joins TRBV4-1 to TRBJ1-4, with D possibly TRBD1 on 6 matching bases. CDR1 and CDR2 (germline): MGHRA, YSYEKL. V lost 4 bases and J 2 bases, leaving 11 bases between the germline ends. CDR3 length equals 15 residues. This CDR3 is CASSRPGQTNEKLFF. CDR3 nucleotide sequence: TGCGCCAGCAGCCGCCCAGGACAGACTAATGAAAAACTGTTTTTT.